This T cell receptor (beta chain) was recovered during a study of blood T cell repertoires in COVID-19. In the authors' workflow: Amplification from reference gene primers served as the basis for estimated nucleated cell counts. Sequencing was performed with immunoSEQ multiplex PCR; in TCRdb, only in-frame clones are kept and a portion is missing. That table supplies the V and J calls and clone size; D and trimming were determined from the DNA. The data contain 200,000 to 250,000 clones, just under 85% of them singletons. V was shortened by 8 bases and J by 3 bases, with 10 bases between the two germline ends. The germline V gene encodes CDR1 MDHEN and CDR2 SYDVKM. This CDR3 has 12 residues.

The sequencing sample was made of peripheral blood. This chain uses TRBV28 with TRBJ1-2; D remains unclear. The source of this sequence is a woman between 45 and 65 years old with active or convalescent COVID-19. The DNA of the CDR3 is TGTGCCAGCCGCGGCCGGGACTATGGCTACACCTTC. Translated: CASRGRDYGYTF.